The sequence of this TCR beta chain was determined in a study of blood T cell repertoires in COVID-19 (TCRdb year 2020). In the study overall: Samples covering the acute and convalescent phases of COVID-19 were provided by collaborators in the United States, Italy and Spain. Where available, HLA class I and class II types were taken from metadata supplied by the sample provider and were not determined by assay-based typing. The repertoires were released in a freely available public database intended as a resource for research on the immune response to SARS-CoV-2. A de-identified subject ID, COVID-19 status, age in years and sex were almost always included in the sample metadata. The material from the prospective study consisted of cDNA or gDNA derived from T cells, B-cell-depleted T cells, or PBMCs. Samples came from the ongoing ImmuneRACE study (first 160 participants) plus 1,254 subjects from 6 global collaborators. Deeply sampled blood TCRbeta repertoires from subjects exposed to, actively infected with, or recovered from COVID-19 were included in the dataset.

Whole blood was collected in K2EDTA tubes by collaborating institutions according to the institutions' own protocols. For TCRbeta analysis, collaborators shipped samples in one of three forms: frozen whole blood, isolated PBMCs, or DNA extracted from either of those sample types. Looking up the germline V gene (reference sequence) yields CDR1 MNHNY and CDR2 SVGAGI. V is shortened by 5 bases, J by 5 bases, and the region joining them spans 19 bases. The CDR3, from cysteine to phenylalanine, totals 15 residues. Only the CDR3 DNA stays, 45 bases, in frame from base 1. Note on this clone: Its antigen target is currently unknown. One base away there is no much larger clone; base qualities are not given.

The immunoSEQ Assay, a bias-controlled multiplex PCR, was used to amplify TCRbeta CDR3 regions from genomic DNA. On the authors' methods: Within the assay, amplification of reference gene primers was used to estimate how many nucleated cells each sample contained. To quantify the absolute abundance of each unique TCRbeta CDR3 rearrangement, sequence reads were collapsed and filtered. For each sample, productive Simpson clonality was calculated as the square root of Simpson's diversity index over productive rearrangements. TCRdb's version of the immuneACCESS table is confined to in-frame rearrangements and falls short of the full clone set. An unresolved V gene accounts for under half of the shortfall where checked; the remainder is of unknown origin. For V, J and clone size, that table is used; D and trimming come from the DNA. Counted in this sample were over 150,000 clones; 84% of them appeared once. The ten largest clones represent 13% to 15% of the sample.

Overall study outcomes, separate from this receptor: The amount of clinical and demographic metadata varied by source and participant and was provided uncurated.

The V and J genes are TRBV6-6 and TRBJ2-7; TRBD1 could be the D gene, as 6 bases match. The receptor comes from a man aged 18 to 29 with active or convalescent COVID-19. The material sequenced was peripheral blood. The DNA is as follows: TGTGCCAGCAGTATGGACAGCCCTATAGTCCACGAGCAGTACTTC. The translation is CASSMDSPIVHEQYF.